This T cell receptor (beta chain) emerged from a study of blood T cell repertoires in COVID-19. Study context: The United States, Italy and Spain provided the acute and convalescent COVID-19 samples.

TCRdb's copy holds only in-frame clones and misses some; the assay was immunoSEQ multiplex PCR. In the table there are under 150,000 clones, approximately 84% of which are singletons. V gave up 6 bases and J gave up 2 bases; unmatched junction bases: 8. CDR1 and CDR2 (germline): LNHDA, SQIVND (reference sequence). CDR3 length: 15 amino acids. The rearrangement joins TRBV19 to TRBJ2-5; 8 bases are a match to TRBD1. This sequence was found in a human donor in a cohort sampled during active COVID-19. The specimen sequenced was peripheral blood. Here the CDR3 reads CASRGQGIRQETQYF. In DNA form, the CDR3 reads TGTGCCAGTAGAGGACAGGGAATCAGGCAAGAGACCCAGTACTTC.